The 30 T cell receptor beta chains below come from one sample, sequenced in a study of PD-1 blockade in mismatch repair-deficient tumors. The method was immunoSEQ multiplex PCR; TCRdb's version includes in-frame clones alone and lacks a portion of them. This sample carries 70,000 to 95,000 clones, more than 80% of them seen once, and the ten largest clones take approximately 5.5%. Sequencing was performed on peripheral blood, taken 44 weeks after starting pembrolizumab. The receptors derive from an adult with mismatch repair-deficient cancer.

This chain connects TRBV11-3 to TRBJ2-1; D not resolved. This CDR3 has 14 amino acids. Between the trimmed V and J ends, which lost 5 bases and 5 bases, there was a span of 13 bases. Germline assignment: CDR1 SGHNT and CDR2 YENEEA. CDR3 in amino acids: CASSAFDKHNEQFF. The CDR3 nucleotides are TGTGCCAGCAGCGCCTTCGACAAGCACAATGAGCAGTTCTTC.

V is TRBV29-1 and J is TRBJ2-1, with 8 bases matching TRBD2. J gave up 5 bases and V 5 bases, and 8 bases lay outside the gene matches. Germline V gene sequence: CDR1 SQVTM, CDR2 ANQGSEA. The length of the CDR3 is 14 residues. The DNA for the CDR3 is TGCAGCGTTCTGTCGACGGGAGGGAACAATGAGCAGTTCTTC. It specifies CSVLSTGGNNEQFF.

This clone was detected many times. This sequence joins TRBV7-9 and TRBJ2-7; D could derive from TRBD1 or TRBD2 (5 bases each). Trimming took 5 bases from V and 1 from J, leaving 15 bases between them. The CDR3 extends over 15 amino acids. CDR1 and CDR2 (germline): SEHNR, FQNEAQ (reference sequence). The CDR3 nucleotides are TGTGCCAGCAGCCCCCCCGGGACGGAGTCCTACGAGCAGTACTTC. Its translation: CASSPPGTESYEQYF. Full variable domain (missing parts from reference TRBV7-9 and TRBJ2-7): DTGVSQNPRHKITKRGQNVTFRCDPISEHNRLYWYRQTLGQGPEFLTYFQNEAQLEKSRLLSDRFSAERPKGSFSTLEIQRTEQGDSAMYLCASSPPGTESYEQYFGPGTRLTVT.

The chain carries TRBV5-4 and TRBJ1-2; D is perhaps TRBD1 (5 bases). The germline V gene encodes CDR1 SGHNT and CDR2 YYREEE (reference sequence). V gave up 4 bases and J gave up 6 bases, with 16 bases separating them. The CDR3 covers 14 residues. The CDR3 here is CASSQVLGGNGYTF. CDR3 DNA sequence: TGTGCCAGCAGCCAAGTACTCGGGGGAAATGGCTACACCTTC.

The chain combines TRBV27 with TRBJ2-7; no clear D gene. The V end was cut by 3 bases, the J end by 0 bases, with 9 bases between. Germline-derived CDR1 and CDR2 are MNHEY and SMNVEV (reference sequence). This CDR3 region has 14 residues. CDR3: CASSLISTSYEQYF. CDR3 nucleotide sequence: TGTGCCAGCAGTTTGATCAGCACCTCCTACGAGCAGTACTTC.

The chain links TRBV15 to TRBJ2-3; tentative D call: TRBD1 (5 bases). The V end was cut by 4 bases, the J end by 4 bases, with 9 bases between. This CDR3 is 13 amino acids long. Germline assignment: CDR1 LNHNV and CDR2 YYDKDF (reference sequence). CDR3 sequence: CATSNLQADTQYF. CDR3 DNA sequence: TGTGCCACCAGCAACTTACAGGCAGATACGCAGTATTTT.

This chain joins TRBV29-1 and TRBJ2-5, with 7 bases fitting TRBD1. Trimming removed 6 bases from V and 1 base from J; junction bases left unmatched: 5. Germline V gives CDR1 SQVTM, CDR2 ANQGSEA. CDR3 length: 13 amino acids. The CDR3 coding sequence is TGCAGCGTCGTCGGGACAGCCCAAGAGACCCAGTACTTC. It specifies CSVVGTAQETQYF.

This rearrangement joins TRBV6-5 to TRBJ1-1, with TRBD1 as a possible D gene (5 bases). The CDR3 loop spans 13 amino acids. The ends were cut back, 10 bases at V and 1 base at J, with 13 bases in the middle. Germline loops: CDR1 MNHEY, CDR2 SVGAGI. DNA of the CDR3: TGTGCCATCCGACAGACGCAGAACACTGAAGCTTTCTTT. This translates into CAIRQTQNTEAFF.

This rearrangement joins TRBV5-8 to TRBJ2-1, with 15 bases matching TRBD2. This CDR3 has 18 amino acids. CDR1 and CDR2 (germline): SGHTS, YDEGEE. The J segment lost 4 bases and the V segment lost 4 bases, leaving 9 bases of the junction unmatched. CDR3 loop: CASSIGLAGGGTYNEQFF. CDR3 DNA: TGTGCCAGCAGCATCGGACTAGCGGGAGGGGGGACGTACAATGAGCAGTTCTTC.

This rearrangement joins TRBV5-6 to TRBJ2-7; 9 bases agree with TRBD1. The germline CDR1 and CDR2 sequences are SGHDT and YYEEEE. J was trimmed by 2 bases and V by 6 bases; bases with no gene match: 9. The CDR3 is made up of 15 amino acids. CDR3 nucleotides: TGTGCCAGCACCAACCCGGGACAGGGACCCTACGAGCAGTACTTC. Protein product: CASTNPGQGPYEQYF.

The gene calls are TRBV4-1 and TRBJ2-5; D not certain. V was trimmed by 2 bases and J by 5 bases, leaving 9 bases between them. The CDR3 has 13 residues. Germline CDR1 and CDR2: MGHRA and YSYEKL. CDR3 residues: CASSQSLVETQYF. CDR3 bases: TGCGCCAGCAGCCAATCACTGGTCGAGACCCAGTACTTC.

The rearrangement uses TRBV5-4 and TRBJ2-5, with 11 bases matching TRBD2. The CDR3 has 16 amino acids. V lost 4 bases to trimming and J lost 4 bases; unmatched junction nucleotides: 9. Germline V gene sequence: CDR1 SGHNT, CDR2 YYREEE (reference sequence). CDR3 bases: TGTGCCAGCAGCGCTGTAGCGGGAGGGCCCTCAGAGACCCAGTACTTC. It yields the protein CASSAVAGGPSETQYF.

In its sample, this clone was seen once. This chain links TRBV9 with TRBJ2-1, with TRBD2 matching over 9 bases. The V gene's germline CDR1 is SGDLS and CDR2 YYNGEE. The V and J ends lost 0 bases and 7 bases, in that order; junction bases with no gene match: 8. The CDR3 spans 16 residues. CDR3 protein: CASSVGGSGSFNEQFF. The CDR3 DNA follows: TGTGCCAGCAGCGTAGGAGGTAGCGGGAGCTTTAATGAGCAGTTCTTC.

The table lists this clone with a count of one. The rearrangement uses TRBV7-9 and TRBJ2-3; D gene ambiguous. Germline CDR1 and CDR2: SEHNR and FQNEAQ (reference sequence). This CDR3 contains 12 residues. The V and J ends lost 4 bases and 1 base respectively, with 3 bases between them. In DNA form, the CDR3 reads TGTGCCAGCAGCTGGGGCACAGATACGCAGTATTTT. This sequence encodes CASSWGTDTQYF.

The J gene is TRBJ1-2, the V gene TRBV9; D uncertain. V was pared by 3 bases and J by 7 bases, with 16 bases between. The CDR3 contains 14 residues. The germline CDR1 and CDR2 sequences are SGDLS and YYNGEE. The CDR3 sequence: CASSAGEGFGGYTF. The CDR3 DNA sequence: TGTGCCAGCAGCGCCGGGGAGGGATTTGGTGGCTACACCTTC.

The genes are TRBV7-9 and TRBJ2-2; no definite D call. This CDR3 region has 15 residues. Germline CDR1 reads SEHNR; CDR2 reads FQNEAQ (reference sequence). Trimming removed 6 bases from V and 4 bases from J, with 15 bases in between. CDR3 coding DNA: TGTGCCAGCAGGCCTATAGGGCGTGGCACCGGGGAGCTGTTTTTT. Its protein is CASRPIGRGTGELFF.

To note about this clone: Other DNA sequences in the sample encode the same CDR3. This chain links TRBV30 with TRBJ2-1, with 7 nucleotides matching TRBD1. J lost 6 bases, V lost 4 bases, and 15 bases had no gene match. CDR3 length: 16 residues. Germline V CDR1 and CDR2: GTSNPN, SVGIG (reference sequence). CDR3 DNA: TGTGCCTGGATGAAGGGCTGGGACAGTCATTCCAATGAGCAGTTCTTC. Its translation is CAWMKGWDSHSNEQFF.

This sequence joins TRBV4-2 and TRBJ1-2; TRBD1 matches 7 bases. Germline V CDR1 and CDR2: LGHNA, YNFKEQ. This CDR3 contains 18 residues. Losses at the gene ends were 0 bases for V and 4 bases for J; bases not matched to a gene: 14. CDR3 nucleotides: TGTGCCAGCAGCCAAGATTTGGGGACAGACGATTTTGGCTATGGCTACACCTTC. Protein sequence: CASSQDLGTDDFGYGYTF.

CDR3 bases: TGTGCCATCGGCCCTCAGCGCGGAGAGACCCAGTACTTC. As protein: CAIGPQRGETQYF. The chain is built from TRBV10-3 and TRBJ2-5, with D unresolved. The CDR3 is made up of 13 amino acids. Trimming stripped 8 bases from V and 4 bases from J, with 14 bases between. Per germline, CDR1 ENHRY and CDR2 SYGVKD.

The chain couples TRBV7-6 to TRBJ2-5; 13 bases are a match to TRBD2. CDR3 length: 15 amino acids. J gave up 7 bases and V 2 bases, and 4 bases lay outside the gene matches. The germline gives CDR1 SGHVS, CDR2 FNYEAQ. The CDR3 loop is CASSLRTSGRPTQYF. The DNA of the CDR3 is TGTGCCAGCAGCTTAAGGACTAGCGGGAGACCGACCCAGTACTTC.

The J gene is TRBJ2-7, the V gene TRBV5-1; tentatively, D is TRBD1 or TRBD2 (5 bases each). CDR1 and CDR2 (germline): SGHRS, YFSETQ. The V gene lost 3 bases and the J gene lost 2 bases, with 15 bases spanning the gap. The CDR3 has 15 amino acids. The CDR3 DNA reads TGCGCCAGCAGCTCCGCCGGGACCGGACCCTACGAGCAGTACTTC. This gives the protein CASSSAGTGPYEQYF. Complete variable domain (other parts from reference TRBV5-1 and TRBJ2-7): KAGVTQTPRYLIKTRGQQVTLSCSPISGHRSVSWYQQTPGQGLQFLFEYFSETQRNKGNFPGRFSGRQFSNSRSEMNVSTLELGDSALYLCASSSAGTGPYEQYFGPGTRLTVT.

The chain employs TRBV5-1 and TRBJ2-5; perhaps TRBD2 as D (6 bases). This CDR3 has 17 amino acids. Trimming took 0 bases from V and 2 from J, leaving 17 bases between them. Germline CDR1 is SGHRS and CDR2 is YFSETQ. The CDR3 protein is CASSLVGTRNSQETQYF. In nucleotides, the CDR3 is TGCGCCAGCAGCTTGGTAGGGACTCGAAATTCACAAGAGACCCAGTACTTC.

Worth noting for this clone: At one boundary the junction diverges from the germline segment, which might be a read error. This sequence joins TRBV5-6 and TRBJ1-1; D is unresolved. The V gene's germline CDR1 is SGHDT and CDR2 YYEEEE. The CDR3 is 19 residues long. The CDR3 DNA sequence: TGTGCCACCAGCAGCGTGGGCGGCCAGGCTCAAAGGTGGAACACTGAAGCTTTCTTT. It translates to CATSSVGGQAQRWNTEAFF. The full variable domain, completed using reference TRBV5-6 and TRBJ1-1, is DAGVTQSPTHLIKTRGQQVTLRCSPKSGHDTVSWYQQALGQGPQFIFQYYEEEERQRGNFPDRFSGHQFPNYSSELNVNALLLGDSALYLCATSSVGGQAQRWNTEAFFGQGTRLTVV.

The chain carries TRBV14 and TRBJ2-1, with 8 bases aligning to TRBD2. The CDR3 consists of 17 residues. Trimming took 0 bases from V and 3 from J; bases not matched to a gene: 7. Germline CDR1 and CDR2: SGHDN and FVKESK. DNA of the CDR3: TGTGCCAGCAGCCAAGATCTATTCCGGGGGGGCTACAATGAGCAGTTCTTC. This translates into CASSQDLFRGGYNEQFF. The full variable domain, in which reference TRBV14 and TRBJ2-1 provide the parts outside the CDR3, is EAGVTQFPSHSVIEKGQTVTLRCDPISGHDNLYWYRRVMGKEIKFLLHFVKESKQDESGMPNNRFLAERTGGTYSTLKVQPAELEDSGVYFCASSQDLFRGGYNEQFFGPGTRLTVL.

This chain links TRBV5-1 with TRBJ2-1; TRBD1 matches 8 bases. Losses at the gene ends were 7 bases for V and 2 bases for J; bases not matched to a gene: 8. The CDR3 has 15 amino acids. Per germline, CDR1 SGHRS and CDR2 YFSETQ. DNA of the CDR3: TGCGCCAGCGAGCCTGGGACAGGCCCCTACAATGAGCAGTTCTTC. This translates into CASEPGTGPYNEQFF.

This chain joins TRBV5-1 and TRBJ1-2; no reliable D call. The CDR3 length is 14 residues. Trimming pared 1 base from V and 1 base from J, leaving 8 bases between. The V gene's germline CDR1 is SGHRS and CDR2 YFSETQ. The CDR3 nucleotides read TGCGCCAGCAGCTTGCAACAGCTTAACTATGGCTACACCTTC. It translates to CASSLQQLNYGYTF. Using reference TRBV5-1 and TRBJ1-2 for the parts outside the CDR3, the full variable domain is KAGVTQTPRYLIKTRGQQVTLSCSPISGHRSVSWYQQTPGQGLQFLFEYFSETQRNKGNFPGRFSGRQFSNSRSEMNVSTLELGDSALYLCASSLQQLNYGYTFGSGTRLTVV.

The chain combines TRBV6-5 with TRBJ2-4; perhaps D is TRBD1 or TRBD2 (5 bases each). Between the trimmed V and J ends, which lost 2 bases and 1 base, there was a span of 12 bases. The CDR3 runs to 16 residues. Per germline, CDR1 MNHEY and CDR2 SVGAGI. The CDR3 region has the DNA TGTGCCAGCAGTTACCGGGAAGGGGCGGCCAAAAACATTCAGTACTTC. It is translated as CASSYREGAAKNIQYF.

In its sample, this clone was seen once. The rearrangement joins TRBV6-5 to TRBJ2-7; weak D call: TRBD2 (5 bases). Germline V gene sequence: CDR1 MNHEY, CDR2 SVGAGI. CDR3 length: 15 residues. Trimming pared 6 bases from V and 1 base from J, leaving 16 bases between. In DNA, the CDR3 is TGTGCCAGCAGGCCCCCCCGGGGTCGATCCTACGAGCAGTACTTC. Its translation: CASRPPRGRSYEQYF.

The V gene is TRBV14, the J gene TRBJ1-2, with TRBD1 as a possible D gene (6 bases). The CDR3 extends over 14 amino acids. Trimming stripped 3 bases from V and 3 bases from J, with 11 bases between. CDR1 is SGHDN, CDR2 FVKESK, per germline. The CDR3 bases are TGTGCCAGCAGCCAGGAACAGGGACACTATGGCTACACCTTC. Translation: CASSQEQGHYGYTF.

The V call is TRBV7-9, the J call TRBJ2-1; either TRBD1 or TRBD2 may fit D (5 bases each). The germline gives CDR1 SEHNR, CDR2 FQNEAQ (reference sequence). V lost 4 bases and J lost 7, with 26 bases in between. CDR3 length: 18 amino acids. The CDR3 region is CASSSPPRDGHNLNEQFF. CDR3 in DNA: TGTGCCAGCAGCTCCCCGCCCCGGGACGGACATAACTTGAATGAGCAGTTCTTC.